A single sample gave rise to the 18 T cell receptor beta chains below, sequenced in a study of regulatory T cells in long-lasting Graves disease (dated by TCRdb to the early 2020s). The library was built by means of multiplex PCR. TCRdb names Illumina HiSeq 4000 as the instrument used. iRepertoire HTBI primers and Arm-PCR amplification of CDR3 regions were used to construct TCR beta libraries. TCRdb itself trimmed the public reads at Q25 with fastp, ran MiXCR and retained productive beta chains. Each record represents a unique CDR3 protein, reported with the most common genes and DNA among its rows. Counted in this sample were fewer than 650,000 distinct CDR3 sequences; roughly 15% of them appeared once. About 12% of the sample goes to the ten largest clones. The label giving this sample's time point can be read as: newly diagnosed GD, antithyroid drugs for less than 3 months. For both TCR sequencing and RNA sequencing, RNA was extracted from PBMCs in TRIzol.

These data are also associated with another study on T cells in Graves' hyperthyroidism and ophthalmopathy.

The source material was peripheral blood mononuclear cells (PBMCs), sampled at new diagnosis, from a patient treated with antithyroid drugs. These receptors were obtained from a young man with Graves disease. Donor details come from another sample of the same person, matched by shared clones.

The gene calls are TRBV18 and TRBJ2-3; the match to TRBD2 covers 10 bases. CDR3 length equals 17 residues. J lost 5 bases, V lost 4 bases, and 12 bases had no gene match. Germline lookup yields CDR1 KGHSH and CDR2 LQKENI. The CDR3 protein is CASSRLGLAGAVDTQYF. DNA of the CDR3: TGTGCCAGCTCACGGCTGGGGCTAGCGGGAGCCGTAGATACGCAGTATTTT.

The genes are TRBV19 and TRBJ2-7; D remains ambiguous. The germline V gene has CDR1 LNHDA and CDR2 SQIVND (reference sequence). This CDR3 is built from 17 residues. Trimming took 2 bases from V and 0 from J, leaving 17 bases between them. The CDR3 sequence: CASSITTAGGSSYEQYF. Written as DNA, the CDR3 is TGTGCCAGTAGTATAACCACCGCTGGCGGTAGCTCCTACGAGCAGTACTTC.

This CDR3 reads CASSLVWVAGVAYNEQFF. DNA for the CDR3: TGTGCCAGCAGCTTGGTATGGGTAGCGGGAGTGGCCTACAATGAGCAGTTCTTC. The gene calls are TRBV5-6 and TRBJ2-1; 9 nucleotides match TRBD2. The CDR3 is 18 amino acids. CDR1 SGHDT and CDR2 YYEEEE come from the germline V gene. V dropped 0 bases and J dropped 2; count of bases not matched to a gene: 9.

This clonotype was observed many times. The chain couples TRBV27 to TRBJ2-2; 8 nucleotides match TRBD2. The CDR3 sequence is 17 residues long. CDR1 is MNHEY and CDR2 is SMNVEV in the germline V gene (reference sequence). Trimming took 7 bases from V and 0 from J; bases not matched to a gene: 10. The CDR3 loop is CASTPGLGQTNTGELFF. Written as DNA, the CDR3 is TGTGCCAGCACCCCGGGACTAGGGCAAACGAACACCGGGGAGCTGTTTTTT.

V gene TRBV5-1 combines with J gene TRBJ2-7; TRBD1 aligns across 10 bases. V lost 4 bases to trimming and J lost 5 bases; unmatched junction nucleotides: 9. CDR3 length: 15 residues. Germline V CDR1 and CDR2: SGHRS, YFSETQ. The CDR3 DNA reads TGCGCCAGCAGCCCACCGGGACAGGGGTTCCACGAGCAGTACTTC. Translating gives CASSPPGQGFHEQYF.

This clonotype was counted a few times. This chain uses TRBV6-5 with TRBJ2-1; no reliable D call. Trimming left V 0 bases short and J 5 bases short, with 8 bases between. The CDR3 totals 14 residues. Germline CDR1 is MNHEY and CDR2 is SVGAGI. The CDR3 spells CASSYSSSNNEQFF. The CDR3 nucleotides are TGTGCCAGCAGTTACTCGAGCTCAAACAATGAGCAGTTCTTC.

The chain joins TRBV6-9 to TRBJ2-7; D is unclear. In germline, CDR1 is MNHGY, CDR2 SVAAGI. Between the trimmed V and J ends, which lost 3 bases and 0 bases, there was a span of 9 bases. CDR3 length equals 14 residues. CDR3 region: CASSYTTTSYEQYF. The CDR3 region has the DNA TGTGCCAGCAGTTACACTACAACCTCCTACGAGCAGTACTTC.

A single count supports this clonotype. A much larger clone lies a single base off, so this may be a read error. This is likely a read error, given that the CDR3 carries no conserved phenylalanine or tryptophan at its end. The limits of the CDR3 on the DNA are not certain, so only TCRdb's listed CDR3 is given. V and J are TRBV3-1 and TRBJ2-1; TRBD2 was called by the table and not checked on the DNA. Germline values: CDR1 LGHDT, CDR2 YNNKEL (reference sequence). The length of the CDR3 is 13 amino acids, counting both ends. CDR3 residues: CASSRQRSSGATL.

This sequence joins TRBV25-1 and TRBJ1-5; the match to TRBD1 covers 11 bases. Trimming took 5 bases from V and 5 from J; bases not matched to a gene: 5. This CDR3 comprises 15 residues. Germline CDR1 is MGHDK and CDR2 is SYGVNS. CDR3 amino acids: CASSLGQGAYQPQHF. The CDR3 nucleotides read TGTGCCAGCAGTTTAGGACAGGGGGCCTATCAGCCCCAGCATTTT.

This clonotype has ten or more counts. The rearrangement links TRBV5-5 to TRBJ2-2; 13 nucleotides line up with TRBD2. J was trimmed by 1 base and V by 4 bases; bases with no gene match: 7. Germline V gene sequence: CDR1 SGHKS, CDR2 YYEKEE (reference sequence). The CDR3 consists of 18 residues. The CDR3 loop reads CASSPAWTSGRNTGELFF. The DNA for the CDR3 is TGTGCCAGCAGCCCCGCCTGGACTAGCGGGAGGAACACCGGGGAGCTGTTTTTT.

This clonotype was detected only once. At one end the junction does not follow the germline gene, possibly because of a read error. This chain's CDR3 is CASSQTGVGIRTDTRYF. The CDR3 nucleotides read TGTGCCAGCAGCCAAACGGGAGTAGGGATCCGTACAGATACGCGGTATTTT. This chain connects TRBV4-2 to TRBJ2-3, with D perhaps TRBD2 (6 bases). The CDR3 length is 17 residues. Per the germline V gene, CDR1 is LGHNA and CDR2 is YNFKEQ.

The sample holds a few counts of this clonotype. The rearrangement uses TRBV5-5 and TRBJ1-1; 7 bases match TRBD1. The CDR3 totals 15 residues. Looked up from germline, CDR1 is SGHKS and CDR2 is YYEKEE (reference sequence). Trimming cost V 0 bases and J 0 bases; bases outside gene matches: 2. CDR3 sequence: CASSLVGQMNTEAFF. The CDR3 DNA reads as TGTGCCAGCAGCTTGGTGGGACAGATGAACACTGAAGCTTTCTTT. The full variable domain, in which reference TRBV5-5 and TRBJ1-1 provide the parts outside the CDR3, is DAGVTQSPTHLIKTRGQQVTLRCSPISGHKSVSWYQQVLGQGPQFIFQYYEKEERGRGNFPDRFSARQFPNYSSELNVNALLLGDSALYLCASSLVGQMNTEAFFGQGTRLTVV.

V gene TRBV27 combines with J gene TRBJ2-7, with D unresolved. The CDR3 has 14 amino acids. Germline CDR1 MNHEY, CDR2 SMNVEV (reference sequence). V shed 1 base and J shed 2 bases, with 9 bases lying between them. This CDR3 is CASSLYSPTYEQYF. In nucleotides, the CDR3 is TGTGCCAGCAGTTTATACTCACCTACCTACGAGCAGTACTTC.

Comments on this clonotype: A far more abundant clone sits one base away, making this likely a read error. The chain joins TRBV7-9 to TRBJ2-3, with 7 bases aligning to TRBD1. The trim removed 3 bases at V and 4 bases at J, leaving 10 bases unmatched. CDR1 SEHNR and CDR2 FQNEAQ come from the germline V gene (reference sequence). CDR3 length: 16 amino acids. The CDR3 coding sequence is TGTGCCAGCAGCTTGTGCCGGGACAGCCGTCCAGATACGCAGTATTTT. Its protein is CASSLCRDSRPDTQYF.

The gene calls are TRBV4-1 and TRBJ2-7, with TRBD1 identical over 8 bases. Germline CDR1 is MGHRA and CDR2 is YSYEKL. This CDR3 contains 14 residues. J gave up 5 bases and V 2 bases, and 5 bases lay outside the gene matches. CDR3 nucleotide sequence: TGCGCCAGCAGCCAACGACAGGGGTCGAACGAGCAGTACTTC. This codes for CASSQRQGSNEQYF.

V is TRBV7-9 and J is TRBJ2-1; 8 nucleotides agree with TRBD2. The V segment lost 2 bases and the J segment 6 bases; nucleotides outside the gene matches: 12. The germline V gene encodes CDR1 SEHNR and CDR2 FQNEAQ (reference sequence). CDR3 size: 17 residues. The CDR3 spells CASSLREAREVGNEQFF. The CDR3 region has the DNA TGTGCCAGCAGCTTAAGGGAGGCGCGGGAGGTAGGCAATGAGCAGTTCTTC. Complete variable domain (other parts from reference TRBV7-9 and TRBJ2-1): DTGVSQNPRHKITKRGQNVTFRCDPISEHNRLYWYRQTLGQGPEFLTYFQNEAQLEKSRLLSDRFSAERPKGSFSTLEIQRTEQGDSAMYLCASSLREAREVGNEQFFGPGTRLTVL.

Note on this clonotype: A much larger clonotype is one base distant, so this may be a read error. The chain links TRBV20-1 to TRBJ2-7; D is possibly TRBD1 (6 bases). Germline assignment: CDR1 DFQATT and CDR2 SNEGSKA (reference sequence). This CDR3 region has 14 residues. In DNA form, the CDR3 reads TGCAGTGCTAGTCCCCAGGGGTCCACCTACGAGCAGTGCTTC. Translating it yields CSASPQGSTYEQCF.

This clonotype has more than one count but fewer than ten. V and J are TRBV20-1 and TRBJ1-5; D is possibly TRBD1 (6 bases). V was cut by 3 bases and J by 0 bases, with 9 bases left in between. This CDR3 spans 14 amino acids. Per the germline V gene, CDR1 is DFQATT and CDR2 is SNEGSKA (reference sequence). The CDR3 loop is CSARTDSSNQPQHF. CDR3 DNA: TGCAGTGCTAGGACGGACAGTAGCAATCAGCCCCAGCATTTT.